Presented here are 26 T cell receptor beta chains from one specimen sequenced in a study of T cells in Graves' hyperthyroidism and ophthalmopathy (dated by TCRdb to between 2018 and 2021). The library was generated by multiplex PCR. TCRdb shows the sequencer as Illumina HiSeq 2000. TCR beta CDR3 regions were amplified from RNA transcripts. A first-round RT-PCR of the TCR CDR3 used the HTBI primer set with the Qiagen OneStep RT-PCR kit. TCRdb itself trimmed the public reads at Q25 with fastp, ran MiXCR and retained productive beta chains. CDR3 protein sequences are deduplicated, and each keeps its most common genes and DNA. The sample has around 500,000 distinct CDR3 sequences on record, about 16% of them singletons. Around 32% of the sample is held by the ten biggest clonotypes. Sequencing was carried out using blood. These receptor sequences come from a woman in her twenties or thirties with Graves' ophthalmopathy.

This clonotype was counted only a few times. The gene calls are TRBV11-2 and TRBJ2-2, with 11 bases matching TRBD2. The ends lost 4 bases at V and 5 bases at J; junction bases unmatched: 9. This CDR3 is 17 amino acids long. Per the germline V gene, CDR1 is SGHAT and CDR2 is FQNNGV. Here the CDR3 reads CASSSNSGRALTGELFF. The CDR3 nucleotides are TGTGCCAGCAGCTCGAATAGCGGGAGGGCCTTGACCGGGGAGCTGTTTTTT.

There are a few counts of this clonotype. The chain combines TRBV7-9 with TRBJ1-5; a possible D gene is TRBD1 (6 bases). Germline V gene lookup returns CDR1 SEHNR and CDR2 FQNEAQ (reference sequence). This CDR3 region has 12 residues. V was trimmed by 5 bases and J by 7 bases, leaving 9 bases between them. CDR3 sequence reads: CASSATGQPQHF. The CDR3 DNA follows: TGTGCCAGCAGCGCAACAGGGCAGCCCCAGCATTTT.

This clonotype came up many times. The CDR3 DNA is TGCAGCGTTGATCGGGGTACTGGAAACACCATATATTTT. This gives the protein CSVDRGTGNTIYF. The chain uses TRBV29-1 and TRBJ1-3; no reliable D call. The V gene's germline CDR1 is SQVTM and CDR2 ANQGSEA. V lost 3 bases to trimming and J lost 2 bases, with 8 bases between them. This CDR3 has 13 amino acids.

This clonotype was counted at least ten times. This sequence joins TRBV5-1 and TRBJ2-3; 7 bases agree with TRBD2. V was clipped by 6 bases and J by 0 bases; unmatched bases: 4. CDR3 length equals 14 residues. CDR1 and CDR2 (germline): SGHRS, YFSETQ. In DNA, the CDR3 is TGCGCCAGCACCTTTAGCGGGAGCACAGATACGCAGTATTTT. It codes for CASTFSGSTDTQYF.

This clonotype has just a few counts. The rearrangement joins TRBV6-2 or TRBV6-3 to TRBJ2-5; 9 bases are shared with TRBD2. The germline CDR1 and CDR2 sequences are MNHEY and SVGEGT. V dropped 8 bases and J dropped 6; count of bases not matched to a gene: 10. The CDR3 covers 14 residues. CDR3 sequence (DNA): TGTGCCAGCCGAGACAGCGGGGGGCTAAAGACCCAGTACTTC. This codes for CASRDSGGLKTQYF.

This clonotype came up a few times. This chain connects TRBV19 to TRBJ2-5; 8 nucleotides match TRBD1. J lost 4 bases, V lost 5 bases, and 9 bases had no gene match. Germline values: CDR1 LNHDA, CDR2 SQIVND (reference sequence). The CDR3 length is 15 residues. In DNA, the CDR3 is TGTGCCAGTAGTTTTGGACAGGGAAGGGGAGAGACCCAGTACTTC. Encoded protein: CASSFGQGRGETQYF.

The V call is TRBV12-3 or TRBV12-4, the J call TRBJ2-1, with TRBD2 identical over 7 bases. The CDR3 has 15 residues. Losses at the gene ends were 4 bases for V and 4 bases for J; bases not matched to a gene: 7. The CDR3 DNA reads TGTGCCAGCAGTTCCCCGGGAGGTACTTACAATGAGCAGTTCTTC. It specifies CASSSPGGTYNEQFF.

This clonotype was seen at least ten times. This chain uses TRBV28 with TRBJ2-1, with D unclear. Trimming cost V 6 bases and J 0 bases, with 0 bases left between them. CDR1 and CDR2 from the germline V gene are MDHEN and SYDVKM. The CDR3 covers 11 residues. CDR3 coding DNA: TGTGCCAGCAGCTCCTACAATGAGCAGTTCTTC. The encoded protein is CASSSYNEQFF.

This clonotype was counted at least ten times. The chain has TRBV5-1 and TRBJ2-7, with TRBD2 matching over 8 bases. The V gene's germline CDR1 is SGHRS and CDR2 YFSETQ. The CDR3 totals 16 residues. The trim removed 3 bases at V and 5 bases at J, leaving 13 bases unmatched. The CDR3 nucleotides read TGCGCCAGCAGCTGGGGGGCCAGCGGGAGTTTCAACGAGCAGTACTTC. It is translated as CASSWGASGSFNEQYF. Full variable domain (rest looked up from reference TRBV5-1 and TRBJ2-7): KAGVTQTPRYLIKTRGQQVTLSCSPISGHRSVSWYQQTPGQGLQFLFEYFSETQRNKGNFPGRFSGRQFSNSRSEMNVSTLELGDSALYLCASSWGASGSFNEQYFGPGTRLTVT.

The chain has TRBV20-1 and TRBJ2-1; maybe TRBD2 (6 bases). V was clipped by 3 bases and J by 4 bases, with 13 bases between them. The CDR3 contains 14 residues. The germline CDR1 and CDR2 sequences are DFQATT and SNEGSKA (reference sequence). CDR3: CSARGLSIYNEQFF. CDR3 coding DNA: TGCAGTGCTAGGGGACTTTCCATTTACAATGAGCAGTTCTTC.

The genes are TRBV7-3 and TRBJ1-6; 7 bases line up with TRBD1. This CDR3 comprises 15 residues. In germline, CDR1 is SGHTA, CDR2 FQGTGA. V trimming: 5 bases; J trimming: 7 bases; junction bases outside the gene matches: 8. In DNA form, the CDR3 reads TGTGCCAGCAGCCGGACGGGACAGACAAATTCACCCCTCCACTTT. Protein product: CASSRTGQTNSPLHF.

This clonotype appeared a few times. This chain joins TRBV19 and TRBJ2-3, with 9 positions matching TRBD1. CDR3 length equals 14 residues. The junction had 9 bases not matched to a gene; V was cut back by 7 bases and J by 7 bases. Germline-derived CDR1 and CDR2 are LNHDA and SQIVND (reference sequence). The CDR3 here is CASKPGQGFHTQYF. CDR3 nucleotide sequence: TGTGCCAGTAAACCGGGACAGGGTTTTCATACGCAGTATTTT.

This clonotype was recorded at least ten times. This chain links TRBV9 with TRBJ1-1; weak D call: TRBD1 (5 bases). CDR1 SGDLS and CDR2 YYNGEE come from the germline V gene. V lost 3 bases to trimming and J lost 3 bases, with 15 bases between them. The CDR3 loop spans 15 amino acids. The CDR3 nucleotides read TGTGCCAGCAGCGCAGGCCGCTCGGGGGACACTGAAGCTTTCTTT. As protein: CASSAGRSGDTEAFF.

This clonotype was counted a few times. The V gene is TRBV7-3, the J gene TRBJ2-3; D remains unclear. Per germline, CDR1 SGHTA and CDR2 FQGTGA. This CDR3 spans 12 amino acids. V was shortened by 5 bases and J by 8 bases, with 11 bases between the two germline ends. The CDR3 is CASSPMTGTQYF. CDR3 nucleotide sequence: TGTGCCAGCAGCCCTATGACCGGTACGCAGTATTTT.

This clonotype was seen many times. The genes are TRBV20-1 and TRBJ1-1, with D possibly matching TRBD1 (6 bases). In germline, CDR1 is DFQATT, CDR2 SNEGSKA (reference sequence). The CDR3 contains 14 residues. The V and J ends lost 3 bases and 8 bases respectively, with 19 bases between them. CDR3 bases: TGCAGTGCTAGGGTGCCAGGGGAGGACCTAGAAGCTTTCTTT. Translation gives CSARVPGEDLEAFF.

This clonotype was detected ten times or more. This chain joins TRBV28 and TRBJ2-4; D might be TRBD1 (6 bases). Germline loops: CDR1 MDHEN, CDR2 SYDVKM. This CDR3 is built from 15 residues. V dropped 2 bases and J dropped 1 base, with 9 bases sitting between them. DNA for the CDR3: TGTGCCAGCAGTTTAGTCAGGGGTGCCAAAAACATTCAGTACTTC. It yields the protein CASSLVRGAKNIQYF. Full variable domain (rest looked up from reference TRBV28 and TRBJ2-4): DVKVTQSSRYLVKRTGEKVFLECVQDMDHENMFWYRQDPGLGLRLIYFSYDVKMKEKGDIPEGYSVSREKKERFSLILESASTNQTSMYLCASSLVRGAKNIQYFGAGTRLSVL.

This clonotype showed up many times. The V and J genes are TRBV9 and TRBJ2-1; D call uncertain. From germline, CDR1 is SGDLS and CDR2 YYNGEE. The V end lost 0 bases, the J end lost 5 bases, and 6 bases lay between the germline ends. CDR3 length: 13 residues. The CDR3 reads CASSVVDDNEQFF. The CDR3 nucleotides are TGTGCCAGCAGCGTAGTGGACGACAATGAGCAGTTCTTC.

This clonotype was counted a few times. The chain couples TRBV7-2 to TRBJ2-7, with D maybe TRBD2 (6 bases). Trimming pared 1 base from V and 0 bases from J, leaving 16 bases between. The length of the CDR3 is 17 residues. Per germline, CDR1 SGHTA and CDR2 FQGNSA. CDR3 sequence: CASSLVGGTGPSYEQYF. The DNA for the CDR3 is TGTGCCAGCAGCTTAGTTGGCGGGACGGGCCCCTCCTACGAGCAGTACTTC.

The table lists this clonotype with many counts. The rearrangement uses TRBV6-2 or TRBV6-3 and TRBJ2-3, with TRBD2 identical over 7 bases. The CDR3 totals 15 residues. Trimming at V came to 2 bases and at J to 2 bases, leaving 4 bases not matched to a gene. Germline loops: CDR1 MNHEY, CDR2 SVGEGT. The CDR3 reads CASSYGRELTDTQYF. CDR3 coding DNA: TGTGCCAGCAGTTACGGGCGGGAGCTCACAGATACGCAGTATTTT.

The sample holds many counts of this clonotype. The chain uses TRBV18 and TRBJ1-3, with D uncertain. Per germline, CDR1 KGHSH and CDR2 LQKENI. There are 15 residues in the CDR3. Trimming removed 1 base at V and 2 bases at J, with 9 bases between. The CDR3 bases are TGTGCCAGCTCACCACGGATAGAAGCTGGAAACACCATATATTTT. Residues: CASSPRIEAGNTIYF.

This chain uses TRBV29-1 with TRBJ2-7; the D gene is possibly TRBD2 (6 bases). The CDR3 sequence is 14 residues long. V was clipped by 7 bases and J by 0 bases, with 16 bases between them. CDR1 is SQVTM, CDR2 ANQGSEA, per germline. The CDR3: CSARGSFYSYEQYF. As DNA, the CDR3 is TGCAGCGCGCGGGGTAGCTTTTACTCCTACGAGCAGTACTTC.

This clonotype has more than one count but fewer than ten. The chain has TRBV6-4 and TRBJ2-2, with 10 bases that match TRBD1. Germline V gene lookup returns CDR1 MRHNA and CDR2 SNTAGT. CDR3 length: 16 amino acids. V lost 2 bases to trimming and J lost 7 bases; unmatched junction nucleotides: 7. CDR3 in amino acids: CASSDHQTGGFGELFF. The CDR3 nucleotides are TGTGCCAGCAGTGACCATCAGACAGGGGGCTTCGGGGAGCTGTTTTTT.

Many counts were recorded for this clonotype. CDR3 in DNA: TGTGCCAGCAGCTTAGCATACGGGTGGCAGTCGGCTGGGGCCAACGTCCTGACTTTC. This gives the protein CASSLAYGWQSAGANVLTF. The genes are TRBV7-2 and TRBJ2-6; D is undetermined. Germline values: CDR1 SGHTA, CDR2 FQGNSA. Trimming took 0 bases from V and 2 from J, leaving 17 bases between them. This CDR3 comprises 19 residues.

The V and J genes are TRBV13 and TRBJ2-1; TRBD2 aligns across 13 bases. From germline, CDR1 is PRHDT and CDR2 FYEKMQ (reference sequence). The junction had 6 bases not matched to a gene; V was cut back by 5 bases and J by 8 bases. The CDR3 consists of 15 residues. The CDR3 region has the DNA TGTGCCAGCAGCCTTTGGACTAGCGGGAGTGATGAGCAGTTCTTC. Residues: CASSLWTSGSDEQFF.

There are a few counts of this clonotype. Its ends do not fully match the called genes, so a read error is possible. The rearrangement uses TRBV13 and TRBJ2-7, with 9 bases that match TRBD2. The CDR3 runs to 15 residues. Germline CDR1 is PRHDT and CDR2 is FYEKMQ (reference sequence). The CDR3 loop is CTSSLWTSEIYEQYF. The CDR3, as DNA: TGTACCAGCAGCTTATGGACTAGCGAGATCTACGAGCAGTACTTC.

This clonotype was counted between two and nine times. The chain links TRBV9 to TRBJ2-3; 10 bases fit TRBD2. With V trimmed by 3 bases and J by 2 bases, 3 bases remained unmatched. This CDR3 region has 15 residues. CDR1 SGDLS and CDR2 YYNGEE come from the germline V gene. The CDR3 loop is CASSASGSVTDTQYF. DNA for the CDR3: TGTGCCAGCAGCGCTAGCGGGAGTGTCACAGATACGCAGTATTTT.